The 9 T cell receptor beta chains in this list originate from one sample, sequenced in a study of cytomegalovirus exposure and HLA in healthy donors. Libraries were prepared by immunoSEQ multiplex PCR; TCRdb keeps only in-frame clonotypes and omits some of them. The sample yields about 130,000 clones, around nine tenths seen once. Sample: PBMCs. Every receptor here comes from a man aged 25 to 45 in good health and CMV-seronegative.

The chain links TRBV11-2 to TRBJ2-1; 11 positions agree with TRBD2. This CDR3 region has 17 residues. The germline V gene encodes CDR1 SGHAT and CDR2 FQNNGV. V was clipped by 5 bases and J by 9 bases; unmatched bases: 15. CDR3 sequence: CASSKNLGLAGGSEQFF. DNA for the CDR3: TGTGCCAGCAGCAAGAACCTCGGGCTAGCGGGGGGCAGTGAGCAGTTCTTC. Based on the CDR3 plus reference TRBV11-2 and TRBJ2-1, the full variable domain is EAGVAQSPRYKIIEKRQSVAFWCNPISGHATLYWYQQILGQGPKLLIQFQNNGVVDDSQLPKDRFSAERLKGVDSTLKIQPAKLEDSAVYLCASSKNLGLAGGSEQFFGPGTRLTVL.

The chain is built from TRBV7-2 and TRBJ2-1, with D tentatively TRBD2 (7 bases). The germline gives CDR1 SGHTA, CDR2 FQGNSA. The CDR3 has 15 residues. V lost 1 base and J 10 bases, leaving 17 bases between the germline ends. The CDR3 DNA sequence: TGTGCCAGCAGCTTAGGAGGGGGGGCAATCGGCGAGCAGTTCTTC. Amino acid sequence: CASSLGGGAIGEQFF.

The J gene is TRBJ1-1, the V gene TRBV5-4; 8 bases match TRBD1. From germline, CDR1 is SGHNT and CDR2 YYREEE (reference sequence). Trimming at V came to 1 base and at J to 8 bases, leaving 7 bases not matched to a gene. This CDR3 region has 14 residues. The CDR3, as DNA: TGTGCCAGCAGCTTGTCCCAGGGGGCTTCGGAAGCTTTCTTT. Translated: CASSLSQGASEAFF.

This clone was found once. V is TRBV5-8 and J is TRBJ1-1; maybe TRBD1 (5 bases). Germline V gene sequence: CDR1 SGHTS, CDR2 YDEGEE. V was pared by 4 bases and J by 3 bases, with 19 bases between. CDR3 size: 16 residues. The CDR3 sequence: CASSLSGKGRYTEAFF. The CDR3, as DNA: TGTGCCAGCAGCCTATCAGGGAAGGGCAGGTACACTGAAGCTTTCTTT.

The rearrangement links TRBV25-1 to TRBJ1-2, with D possibly TRBD1 on 5 matching bases. Germline assignment: CDR1 MGHDK and CDR2 SYGVNS. The CDR3 has 17 amino acids. Trimming took off 2 bases at V and 0 bases at J, with 16 bases between the two ends. CDR3 in amino acids: CASSEIGMGGANYGYTF. The CDR3 DNA follows: TGTGCCAGCAGTGAAATCGGAATGGGGGGGGCTAACTATGGCTACACCTTC.

This sequence joins TRBV29-1 and TRBJ2-5; TRBD1 matches 9 bases. The CDR3 has 16 amino acids. With 4 bases clipped from V and 1 base from J, the junction kept 10 bases outside the gene matches. CDR1 is SQVTM and CDR2 is ANQGSEA in the germline V gene. DNA for the CDR3: TGCAGCGTTGCGGGACAGGGAAAGCTCAGCCAAGAGACCCAGTACTTC. Amino acids: CSVAGQGKLSQETQYF.

V is TRBV27 and J is TRBJ2-1, with TRBD1 matching over 8 bases. Germline lookup yields CDR1 MNHEY and CDR2 SMNVEV (reference sequence). The CDR3 length is 12 residues. J gave up 12 bases and V 1 base, and 2 bases lay outside the gene matches. In DNA, the CDR3 is TGTGCCAGCAGTTTATTAGGACAGGGGCAGTTCTTC. As protein: CASSLLGQGQFF.

V gene TRBV29-1 combines with J gene TRBJ2-1, with TRBD1 identical over 7 bases. J gave up 0 bases and V 0 bases, and 5 bases lay outside the gene matches. Per the germline V gene, CDR1 is SQVTM and CDR2 is ANQGSEA. The CDR3 extends over 16 amino acids. The DNA for the CDR3 is TGCAGCGTTGAAGATGCTTGGGACAGCTCCTACAATGAGCAGTTCTTC. This sequence encodes CSVEDAWDSSYNEQFF.

The chain uses TRBV5-6 and TRBJ1-6; D gene uncertain. The CDR3 runs 13 residues. V was trimmed by 1 base and J by 9 bases, leaving 8 bases between them. The germline V gene encodes CDR1 SGHDT and CDR2 YYEEEE. The CDR3 bases are TGTGCCAGCAGCTTGTCAGGCACTTCACCCCTCCACTTT. Translated, it gives CASSLSGTSPLHF.